The 17 T cell receptor beta chains below come from one sample, sequenced in a study of T cells in Graves' hyperthyroidism and ophthalmopathy. Using RNA transcripts as the source, TCR beta CDR3 regions were amplified. The HTBI primer set drove a first-round RT-PCR of the TCR CDR3. TCRdb passed the multiplex PCR reads through MiXCR, listing each CDR3 protein once. The data show roughly 520,000 distinct CDR3 sequences, around 24% seen once. Input material: blood. The receptor source for this set is a young woman with Graves' ophthalmopathy.

V is TRBV19 and J is TRBJ1-5; the D is unclear. V was shortened by 7 bases and J by 1 base, with 17 bases between the two germline ends. Germline V gives CDR1 LNHDA, CDR2 SQIVND (reference sequence). The CDR3 consists of 16 residues. CDR3 in DNA: TGTGCCAGTAAGGGCGCCGGGTCGGTCAGCAATCAGCCCCAGCATTTT. It yields the protein CASKGAGSVSNQPQHF.

This clonotype was counted many times. V gene TRBV7-8 combines with J gene TRBJ1-2; 9 nucleotides agree with TRBD1. Trimming removed 4 bases from V and 5 bases from J; junction bases left unmatched: 8. There are 15 residues in the CDR3. Germline assignment: CDR1 SGHVS and CDR2 FQNEAQ. CDR3 sequence (DNA): TGTGCCAGCAGCTCTCTGGACAGGGGCGGTTATGGCTACACCTTC. Its protein is CASSSLDRGGYGYTF.

This clonotype appeared many times. This chain connects TRBV19 to TRBJ1-1, with D maybe TRBD1 (5 bases). This CDR3 has 15 amino acids. CDR1 and CDR2 from the germline V gene are LNHDA and SQIVND (reference sequence). The ends were cut back, 3 bases at V and 1 base at J, with 12 bases in the middle. The CDR3 DNA sequence: TGTGCCAGTAGTATGGGACTCAGGGCGAACACTGAAGCTTTCTTT. This sequence encodes CASSMGLRANTEAFF. Full variable domain (outside the CDR3, taken from reference TRBV19 and TRBJ1-1): DGGITQSPKYLFRKEGQNVTLSCEQNLNHDAMYWYRQDPGQGLRLIYYSQIVNDFQKGDIAEGYSVSREKKESFPLTVTSAQKNPTAFYLCASSMGLRANTEAFFGQGTRLTVV.

This clonotype was seen ten or more times. This sequence joins TRBV24-1 and TRBJ2-7; D not certain. Germline lookup yields CDR1 KGHDR and CDR2 SFDVKD. This CDR3 has 14 amino acids. Trimming took 4 bases from V and 0 from J, leaving 9 bases between them. The CDR3 DNA reads as TGTGCCACCAGTGACCCTGCGGCCTCCTACGAGCAGTACTTC. It encodes CATSDPAASYEQYF.

This clonotype was detected ten times or more. The chain combines TRBV7-9 with TRBJ1-2; D is ambiguous. Germline CDR1 reads SEHNR; CDR2 reads FQNEAQ (reference sequence). The CDR3 extends over 15 amino acids. Trimming took 1 base from V and 4 from J, leaving 13 bases between them. The CDR3 is CASSLDNGPGYGYTF. The CDR3 bases are TGTGCCAGCAGCTTAGATAACGGACCGGGCTATGGCTACACCTTC.

As for this clonotype: This may come from a read error, since a much larger clone is one base off. The chain has TRBV2 and TRBJ1-6, with a possible D match to TRBD1 (6 bases). The CDR3 loop spans 16 amino acids. The germline gives CDR1 SNHLY, CDR2 FYNNEI. This chain's CDR3 is CASSDQGSSYNSPLRF. The CDR3 coding sequence is TGTGCCAGCAGTGACCAGGGGAGCTCCTATAATTCACCCCTCCGCTTT.

This clonotype was seen at least ten times. The chain uses TRBV27 and TRBJ1-2, with 7 bases fitting TRBD1. The CDR3 has 12 amino acids. Germline trimming cut 5 bases from V and 9 bases from J; bases unmatched to any gene: 6. Germline V gives CDR1 MNHEY, CDR2 SMNVEV (reference sequence). CDR3 in amino acids: CASSTGAGSYTF. Here the CDR3 DNA reads TGTGCCAGCAGTACAGGGGCAGGGAGCTACACCTTC.

This clonotype was recorded many times. This sequence joins TRBV27 and TRBJ2-2; D is unresolved. Trimming removed 5 bases from V and 4 bases from J, with 8 bases in between. This CDR3 comprises 13 residues. In germline, CDR1 is MNHEY, CDR2 SMNVEV (reference sequence). CDR3 in amino acids: CASSPTPTGELFF. DNA for the CDR3: TGTGCCAGCAGTCCCACCCCCACCGGGGAGCTGTTTTTT.

This clonotype has ten or more counts. The chain is built from TRBV15 and TRBJ2-5; TRBD1 might be the D (6 bases). With 4 bases removed from V and 0 bases from J, the gap between germline ends came to 15 bases. The CDR3 has 16 amino acids. CDR1 LNHNV and CDR2 YYDKDF come from the germline V gene (reference sequence). CDR3 sequence reads: CATSTRTASYQETQYF. Here the CDR3 DNA reads TGTGCCACCAGCACCCGGACAGCCTCGTACCAAGAGACCCAGTACTTC.

In its sample, this clonotype was seen a few times. The J gene is TRBJ1-2, the V gene TRBV4-2; D not certain. CDR1 and CDR2 from the germline V gene are LGHNA and YNFKEQ. V was clipped by 3 bases and J by 1 base, with 15 bases between them. The CDR3 has 16 residues. CDR3 DNA sequence: TGTGCCAGCAGCCACTCCGCGGGAATAAATAACTATGGCTACACCTTC. This translates into CASSHSAGINNYGYTF.

This chain joins TRBV12-5 and TRBJ2-7; TRBD1 matches at 7 bases. This CDR3 contains 14 residues. Germline CDR1 and CDR2: LGHNT and FRNRAP. Trimming removed 1 base from V and 5 bases from J; junction bases left unmatched: 5. The CDR3 spells CASGLGQGDDEQYF. The CDR3 bases are TGTGCTAGTGGTTTGGGACAGGGAGACGACGAGCAGTACTTC.

This clonotype came up a few times. One junction end does not reproduce the germline sequence, and a read error may be involved. The chain has TRBV2 and TRBJ2-4, with 9 bases identical to TRBD1. The CDR3 has 12 amino acids. The V gene's germline CDR1 is SNHLY and CDR2 FYNNEI. The CDR3 here is CASRDRGNIKYF. In DNA, the CDR3 is TGTGCCAGCAGGGACAGGGGTAACATTAAGTACTTC. Combining the CDR3 with reference TRBV2 and TRBJ2-4 gives the whole variable domain EPEVTQTPSHQVTQMGQEVILRCVPISNHLYFYWYRQILGQKVEFLVSFYNNEISEKSEIFDDQFSVERPDGSNFTLKIRSTKLEDSAMYFCASRDRGNIKYFGAGTRLSVL.

This clonotype came up a few times. The chain joins TRBV29-1 to TRBJ1-2; 7 bases match TRBD1. The CDR3 extends over 13 amino acids. The ends lost 6 bases at V and 0 bases at J; junction bases unmatched: 4. Germline CDR1 reads SQVTM; CDR2 reads ANQGSEA. The CDR3 coding sequence is TGCAGCGTCCCCGACAGGGCTAACTATGGCTACACCTTC. Its protein product is CSVPDRANYGYTF.

At least ten counts were recorded for this clonotype. The gene calls are TRBV2 and TRBJ2-5; D unclear. The germline V and J ends were trimmed by 6 bases and 2 bases, with 4 bases remaining between them. From germline, CDR1 is SNHLY and CDR2 FYNNEI. The length of the CDR3 is 11 residues. The CDR3 spells CASRQQETQYF. CDR3 nucleotides: TGTGCCAGCAGACAACAAGAGACCCAGTACTTC.

This clonotype has at least ten counts. The chain joins TRBV6-4 to TRBJ2-6, with D unclear. Germline V gene lookup returns CDR1 MRHNA and CDR2 SNTAGT. There are 15 residues in the CDR3. Trimming left V 0 bases short and J 1 base short, with 4 bases between. The CDR3 DNA reads as TGTGCCAGCAGTGACTCCAGGTCTGGGGCCAACGTCCTGACTTTC. Translating it yields CASSDSRSGANVLTF.

This chain links TRBV5-1 with TRBJ2-7; the D is unclear. From germline, CDR1 is SGHRS and CDR2 YFSETQ. Trimming took off 2 bases at V and 2 bases at J, with 11 bases between the two ends. This CDR3 has 14 amino acids. CDR3 nucleotide sequence: TGCGCCAGCAGCTTCCGGCCCCTAACCTACGAGCAGTACTTC. Protein sequence: CASSFRPLTYEQYF.

This clonotype was detected ten times or more. The chain combines TRBV9 with TRBJ1-1; no definite D call. Trimming cost V 0 bases and J 0 bases, with 9 bases left between them. Germline-derived CDR1 and CDR2 are SGDLS and YYNGEE. The CDR3 loop spans 15 amino acids. CDR3 loop: CASSVGPLMNTEAFF. CDR3 nucleotide sequence: TGTGCCAGCAGCGTAGGGCCCCTCATGAACACTGAAGCTTTCTTT.